This T cell receptor beta chain is drawn from a study of blood T cell repertoires in COVID-19. Overall study context: Sample material is recorded as cDNA or gDNA derived from T cells, B-cell-depleted T cells, or PBMCs.

This clone came up once. Per the germline V gene, CDR1 is MNHEY and CDR2 is SMNVEV (reference sequence). This CDR3 contains 19 residues. V lost 6 bases and J lost 7, with 30 bases in between. The protocol was immunoSEQ multiplex PCR, while the TCRdb copy is restricted to in-frame clones and leaves out a portion. The sample contains 150,000 or so clones, around 82% of which appear only once. This TCR came from a man between 60 and 75 years old who had recovered from COVID-19. Sequenced material: peripheral blood. The rearrangement joins TRBV27 to TRBJ2-2; D perhaps matches TRBD2 (7 bases). The CDR3 region has the DNA TGTGCCAGCAGCTTAGCCGGACAGACCAAGGGGGGGAGGAACGGGGAGCTGTTTTTT. Its translation: CASSLAGQTKGGRNGELFF.